The T cell receptor (beta chain) under discussion was sequenced for a study of CD8 T cells in Susac syndrome. With random hexamers, about 0.45 to 1 ug RNA was reverse transcribed. Each CDR3 protein gets one entry after TCRdb re-called the immunoSEQ multiplex PCR reads with MiXCR. The sample contains 120,000 to 150,000 distinct CDR3 sequences, about 95% of which appear only once. The CDR3 runs to 15 residues. Germline V CDR1 and CDR2: SGHAT, FQNNGV. With V trimmed by 4 bases and J by 9 bases, 3 bases remained unmatched. J is TRBJ2-1 and V is TRBV11-2; 16 bases align to TRBD2. Sequencing used CD4+ T cells from PBMCs. The receptor's source is a human donor with multiple sclerosis. As DNA, the CDR3 is TGTGCCAGCAGCTCCGGGACTAGCGGGAGGGGTGAGCAGTTCTTC. This sequence encodes CASSSGTSGRGEQFF.